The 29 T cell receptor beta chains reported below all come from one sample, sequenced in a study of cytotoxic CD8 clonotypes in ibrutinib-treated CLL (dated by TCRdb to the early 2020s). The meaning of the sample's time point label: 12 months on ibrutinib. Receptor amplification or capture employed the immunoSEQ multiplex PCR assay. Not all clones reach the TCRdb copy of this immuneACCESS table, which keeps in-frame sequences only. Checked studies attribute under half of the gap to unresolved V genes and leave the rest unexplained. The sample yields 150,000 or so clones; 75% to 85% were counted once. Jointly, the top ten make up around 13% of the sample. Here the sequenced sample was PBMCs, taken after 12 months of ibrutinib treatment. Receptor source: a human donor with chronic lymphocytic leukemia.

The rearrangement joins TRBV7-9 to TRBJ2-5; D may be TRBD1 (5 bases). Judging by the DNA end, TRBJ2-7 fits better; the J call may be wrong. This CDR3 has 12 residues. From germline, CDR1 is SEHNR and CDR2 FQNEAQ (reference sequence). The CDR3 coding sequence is TGTGCCAGCAGCAGGACAAGTAGCGAGCAGTACTTC. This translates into CASSRTSSEQYF.

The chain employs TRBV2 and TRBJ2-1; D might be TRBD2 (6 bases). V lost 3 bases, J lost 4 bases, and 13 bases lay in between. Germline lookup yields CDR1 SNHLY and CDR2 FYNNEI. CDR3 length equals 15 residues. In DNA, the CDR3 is TGTGCCAGCAGTGATGGGGGGAGCGGGTACAATGAGCAGTTCTTC. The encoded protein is CASSDGGSGYNEQFF.

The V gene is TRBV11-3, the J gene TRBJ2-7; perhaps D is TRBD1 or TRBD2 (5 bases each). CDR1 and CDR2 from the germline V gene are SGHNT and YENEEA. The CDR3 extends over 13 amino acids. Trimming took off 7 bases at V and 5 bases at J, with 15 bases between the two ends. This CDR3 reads CASTRGVGNEQYF. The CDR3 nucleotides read TGTGCCAGCACGAGGGGTGTCGGGAACGAGCAGTACTTC.

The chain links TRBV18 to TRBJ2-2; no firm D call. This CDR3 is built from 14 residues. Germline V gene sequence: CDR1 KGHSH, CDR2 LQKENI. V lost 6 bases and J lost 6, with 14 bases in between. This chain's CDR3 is CASSNVDQSGELFF. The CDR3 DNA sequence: TGTGCCAGCTCCAATGTGGACCAGTCCGGGGAGCTGTTTTTT.

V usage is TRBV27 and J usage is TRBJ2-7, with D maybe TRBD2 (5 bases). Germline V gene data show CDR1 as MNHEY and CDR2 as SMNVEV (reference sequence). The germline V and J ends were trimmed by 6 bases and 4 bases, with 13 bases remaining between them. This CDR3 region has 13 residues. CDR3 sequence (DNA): TGTGCCAGCAGCCCACGCCGGGGTTACGAGCAGTACTTC. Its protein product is CASSPRRGYEQYF.

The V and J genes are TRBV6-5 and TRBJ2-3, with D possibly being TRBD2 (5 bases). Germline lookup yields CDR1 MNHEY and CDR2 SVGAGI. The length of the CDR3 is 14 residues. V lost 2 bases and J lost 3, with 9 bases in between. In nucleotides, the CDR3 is TGTGCCAGCAGTTACCAACTAGAGACAGATACGCAGTATTTT. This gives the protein CASSYQLETDTQYF.

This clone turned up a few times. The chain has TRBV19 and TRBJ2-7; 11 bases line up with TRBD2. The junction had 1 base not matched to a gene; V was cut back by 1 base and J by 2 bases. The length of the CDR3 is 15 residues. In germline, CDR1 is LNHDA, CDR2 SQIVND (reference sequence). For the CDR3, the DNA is TGTGCCAGTAGTATAGGTAGCGGGAGGGCCTACGAGCAGTACTTC. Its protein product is CASSIGSGRAYEQYF. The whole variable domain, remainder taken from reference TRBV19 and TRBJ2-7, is DGGITQSPKYLFRKEGQNVTLSCEQNLNHDAMYWYRQDPGQGLRLIYYSQIVNDFQKGDIAEGYSVSREKKESFPLTVTSAQKNPTAFYLCASSIGSGRAYEQYFGPGTRLTVT.

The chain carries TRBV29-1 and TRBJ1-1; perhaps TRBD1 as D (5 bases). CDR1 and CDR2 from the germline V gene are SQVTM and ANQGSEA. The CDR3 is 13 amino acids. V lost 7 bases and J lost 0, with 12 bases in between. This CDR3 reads CSAEGVVNTEAFF. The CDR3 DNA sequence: TGCAGCGCCGAAGGGGTAGTGAACACTGAAGCTTTCTTT.

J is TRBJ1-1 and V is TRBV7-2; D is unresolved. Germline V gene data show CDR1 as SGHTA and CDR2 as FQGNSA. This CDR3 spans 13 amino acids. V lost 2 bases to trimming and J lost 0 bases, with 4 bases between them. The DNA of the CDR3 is TGTGCCAGCAGCTTACGGATGAACACTGAAGCTTTCTTT. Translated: CASSLRMNTEAFF.

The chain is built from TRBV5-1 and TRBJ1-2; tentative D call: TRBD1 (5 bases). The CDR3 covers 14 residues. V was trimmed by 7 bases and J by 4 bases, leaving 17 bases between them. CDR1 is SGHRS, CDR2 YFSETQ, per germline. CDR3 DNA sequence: TGCGCCAGCCTCGAATTTCCAGGGTCCTATGGCTACACCTTC. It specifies CASLEFPGSYGYTF.

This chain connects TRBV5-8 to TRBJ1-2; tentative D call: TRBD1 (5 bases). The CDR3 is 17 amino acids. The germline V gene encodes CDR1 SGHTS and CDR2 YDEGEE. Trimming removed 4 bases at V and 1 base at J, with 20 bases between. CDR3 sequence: CASSPRGRAEFNYGYTF. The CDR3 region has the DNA TGTGCCAGCAGCCCAAGGGGTCGGGCGGAATTTAACTATGGCTACACCTTC.

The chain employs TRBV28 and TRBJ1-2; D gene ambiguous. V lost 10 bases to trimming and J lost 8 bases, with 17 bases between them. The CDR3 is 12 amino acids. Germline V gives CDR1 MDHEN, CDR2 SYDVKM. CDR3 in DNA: TGTGCCATCAGACCCCCGGGCCGGGGCTACACCTTC. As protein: CAIRPPGRGYTF.

CDR3 region: CASSLKGRRAKNIQYF. As DNA, the CDR3 is TGTGCCAGCAGCCTCAAGGGACGACGGGCCAAAAACATTCAGTACTTC. The chain links TRBV7-8 to TRBJ2-4; the D call may be TRBD1 or TRBD2 (5 bases each). V shed 5 bases and J shed 1 base, with 15 bases lying between them. CDR1 and CDR2 (germline): SGHVS, FQNEAQ. This CDR3 has 16 residues.

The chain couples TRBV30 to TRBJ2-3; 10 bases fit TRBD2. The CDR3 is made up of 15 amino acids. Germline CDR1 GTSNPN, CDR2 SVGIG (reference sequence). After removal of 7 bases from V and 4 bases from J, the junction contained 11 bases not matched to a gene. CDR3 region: CASLASGSRADTQYF. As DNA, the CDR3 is TGTGCCTCCCTAGCTAGCGGGAGCCGTGCAGATACGCAGTATTTT.

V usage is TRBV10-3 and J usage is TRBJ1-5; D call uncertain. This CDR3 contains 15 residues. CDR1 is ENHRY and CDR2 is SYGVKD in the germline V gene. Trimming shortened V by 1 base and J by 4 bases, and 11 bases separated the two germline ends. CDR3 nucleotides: TGTGCCATCAGTGAGTGGGCCAAGGAGAATCAGCCCCAGCATTTT. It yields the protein CAISEWAKENQPQHF.

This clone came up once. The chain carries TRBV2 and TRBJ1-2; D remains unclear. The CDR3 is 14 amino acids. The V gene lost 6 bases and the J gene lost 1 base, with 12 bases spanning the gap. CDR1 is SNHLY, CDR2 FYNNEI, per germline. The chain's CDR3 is CASSPGGINYGYTF. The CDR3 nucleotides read TGTGCCAGCAGCCCTGGAGGGATTAACTATGGCTACACCTTC. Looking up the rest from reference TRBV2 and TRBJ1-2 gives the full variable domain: EPEVTQTPSHQVTQMGQEVILRCVPISNHLYFYWYRQILGQKVEFLVSFYNNEISEKSEIFDDQFSVERPDGSNFTLKIRSTKLEDSAMYFCASSPGGINYGYTFGSGTRLTVV.

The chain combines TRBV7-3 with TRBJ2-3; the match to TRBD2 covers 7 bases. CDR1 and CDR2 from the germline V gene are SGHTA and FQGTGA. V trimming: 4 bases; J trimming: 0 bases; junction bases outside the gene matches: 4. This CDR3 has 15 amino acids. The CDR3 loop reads CASSYRGGSTDTQYF. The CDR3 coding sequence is TGTGCCAGCAGCTACCGCGGGGGTAGCACAGATACGCAGTATTTT.

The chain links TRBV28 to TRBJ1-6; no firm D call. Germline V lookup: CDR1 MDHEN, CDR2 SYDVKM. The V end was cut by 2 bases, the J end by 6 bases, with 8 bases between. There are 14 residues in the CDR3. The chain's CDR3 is CASSLEQSNSPLHF. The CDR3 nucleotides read TGTGCCAGCAGTTTAGAGCAGAGTAATTCACCCCTCCACTTT.

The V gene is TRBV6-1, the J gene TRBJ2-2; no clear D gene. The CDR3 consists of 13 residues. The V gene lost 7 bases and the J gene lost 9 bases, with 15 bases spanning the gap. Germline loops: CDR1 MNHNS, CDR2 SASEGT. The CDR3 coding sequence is TGTGCCAGCACCCCCCCGGGTATCCGGGAGCTGTTTTTT. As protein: CASTPPGIRELFF.

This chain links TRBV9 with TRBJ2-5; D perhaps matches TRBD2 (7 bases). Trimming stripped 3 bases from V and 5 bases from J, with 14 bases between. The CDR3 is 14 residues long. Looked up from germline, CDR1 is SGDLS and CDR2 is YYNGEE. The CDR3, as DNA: TGTGCCAGCAGCGCTGGGGGGGGCGGGGAGACCCAGTACTTC. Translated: CASSAGGGGETQYF.

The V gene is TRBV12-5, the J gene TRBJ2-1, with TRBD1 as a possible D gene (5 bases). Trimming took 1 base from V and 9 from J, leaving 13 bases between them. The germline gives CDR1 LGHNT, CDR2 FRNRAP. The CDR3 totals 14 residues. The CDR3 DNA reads TGTGCTAGTGGTTTGGGCCGACAGTCACCTGAGCAGTTCTTC. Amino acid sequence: CASGLGRQSPEQFF.

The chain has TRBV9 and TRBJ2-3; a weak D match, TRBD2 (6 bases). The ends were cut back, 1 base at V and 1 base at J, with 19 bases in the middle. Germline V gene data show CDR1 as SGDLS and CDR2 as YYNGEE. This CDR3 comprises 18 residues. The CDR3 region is CASSVTIGSSGGTDTQYF. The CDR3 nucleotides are TGTGCCAGCAGCGTAACAATAGGCAGCTCGGGAGGCACAGATACGCAGTATTTT.

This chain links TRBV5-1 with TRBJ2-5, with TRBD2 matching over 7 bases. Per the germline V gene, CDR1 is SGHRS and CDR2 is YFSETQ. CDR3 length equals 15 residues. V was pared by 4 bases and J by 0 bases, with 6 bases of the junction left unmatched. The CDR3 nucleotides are TGCGCCAGCAGCCCCCCCGGGGGGTACCAAGAGACCCAGTACTTC. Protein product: CASSPPGGYQETQYF.

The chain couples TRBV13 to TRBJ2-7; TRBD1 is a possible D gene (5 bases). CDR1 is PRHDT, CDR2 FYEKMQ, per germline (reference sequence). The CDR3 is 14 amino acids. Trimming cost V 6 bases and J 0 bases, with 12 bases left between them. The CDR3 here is CASSHRRGSYEQYF. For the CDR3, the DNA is TGTGCCAGCAGTCACCGAAGGGGCTCCTACGAGCAGTACTTC.

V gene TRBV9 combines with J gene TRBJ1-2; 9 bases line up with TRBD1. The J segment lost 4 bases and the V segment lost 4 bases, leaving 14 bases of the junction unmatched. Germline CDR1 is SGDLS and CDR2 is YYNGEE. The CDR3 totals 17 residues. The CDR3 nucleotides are TGTGCCAGCAGCCTCTCCTCGACAGGGGGAGATGGCTATGGCTACACCTTC. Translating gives CASSLSSTGGDGYGYTF.

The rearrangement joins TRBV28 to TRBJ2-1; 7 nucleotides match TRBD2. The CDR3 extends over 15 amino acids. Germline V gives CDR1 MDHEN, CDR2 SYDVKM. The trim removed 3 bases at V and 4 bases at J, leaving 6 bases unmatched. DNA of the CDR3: TGTGCCAGCAGTTTCACGGGACTACAATACAATGAGCAGTTCTTC. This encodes CASSFTGLQYNEQFF.

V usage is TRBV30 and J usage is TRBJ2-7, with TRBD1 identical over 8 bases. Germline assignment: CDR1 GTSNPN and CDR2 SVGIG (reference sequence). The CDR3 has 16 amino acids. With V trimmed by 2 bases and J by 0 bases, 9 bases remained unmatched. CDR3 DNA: TGTGCCTGGAGTATTCGGACAGGGAAGAGCTCCTACGAGCAGTACTTC. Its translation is CAWSIRTGKSSYEQYF. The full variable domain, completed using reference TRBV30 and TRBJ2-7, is SQTIHQWPATLVQPVGSPLSLECTVEGTSNPNLYWYRQAAGRGLQLLFYSVGIGQISSEVPQNLSASRPQDRQFILSSKKLLLSDSGFYLCAWSIRTGKSSYEQYFGPGTRLTVT.

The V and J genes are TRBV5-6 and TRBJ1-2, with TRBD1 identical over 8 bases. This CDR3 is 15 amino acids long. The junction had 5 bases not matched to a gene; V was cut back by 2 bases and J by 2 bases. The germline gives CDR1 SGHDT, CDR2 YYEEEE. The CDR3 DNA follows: TGTGCCAGCAGCTTCCCGGACAGGGTAAACTATGGCTACACCTTC. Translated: CASSFPDRVNYGYTF.

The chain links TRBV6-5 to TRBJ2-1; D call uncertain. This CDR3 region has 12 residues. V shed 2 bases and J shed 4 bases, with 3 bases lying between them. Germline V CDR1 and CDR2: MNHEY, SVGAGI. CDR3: CASSYGYNEQFF. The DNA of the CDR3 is TGTGCCAGCAGTTACGGTTACAATGAGCAGTTCTTC.